This T cell receptor beta chain originates from a study of neurological immune-mediated disorders. Findings and limits, study-wide: No clinical or MRI feature was associated with the multiple sclerosis repertoire cluster. The study found no CDR3 amino acid sequences shared by expanded clones across subjects, suggesting private repertoires in all groups.

Between the trimmed V and J ends, which lost 3 bases and 4 bases, there was a span of 10 bases. This CDR3 is 13 amino acids long. Per the germline V gene, CDR1 is KGHSH and CDR2 is LQKENI. A total of 2 million PBMCs stored at -80 degrees C provided the unsorted libraries. 5'RACE with 10-nucleotide random UMIs produced the cDNA. TCRdb recomputed calls from the 5' RACE reads with MiXCR, one row per CDR3 protein. The top ten hold around 1.2% of the sample, which has 130,000 or so distinct CDR3 sequences, approximately 3.2% seen once. Concerning this clonotype itself: As yet, its antigen is unknown.

The TCR comes from a woman between 25 and 40 years old with multiple sclerosis. The sample taken for sequencing was PBMCs. The chain carries TRBV18 and TRBJ2-7; possibly TRBD1 or TRBD2 for D (5 bases each). The CDR3 loop is CASSPGPSYEQYF. The CDR3 DNA is TGTGCCAGCTCACCGGGACCAAGTTACGAGCAGTACTTC.